This TCR beta chain was documented in a study of blood T cell repertoires in COVID-19. This CDR3 has 15 residues. Germline CDR1 reads PRHDT; CDR2 reads FYEKMQ (reference sequence). Trimming at V came to 5 bases and at J to 5 bases, leaving 9 bases not matched to a gene. The table came from immunoSEQ multiplex PCR; TCRdb's copy has only in-frame clones and leaves some out. The table includes 300,000 or so clones, over 75% detected once. Residents of about two dozen US areas, aged about 18 to 95 years, made up the participants. All recovered Cohort 3 donors got two negative PCRs, got clearance, or saw symptom resolution.

The chain recombines TRBV13 with TRBJ2-7; 10 positions match TRBD1. The receptor was isolated from a woman aged 25 to 45 who had recovered from COVID-19. Sample: PBMCs or T cells enriched from blood (not recorded which). DNA of the CDR3: TGTGCCAGCAGCCGGACCCGGGACAGGGGCCACGAGCAGTACTTC. Protein product: CASSRTRDRGHEQYF. The complete variable domain, with remaining parts taken from reference TRBV13 and TRBJ2-7, reads AAGVIQSPRHLIKEKRETATLKCYPIPRHDTVYWYQQGPGQDPQFLISFYEKMQSDKGSIPDRFSAQQFSDYHSELNMSSLELGDSALYFCASSRTRDRGHEQYFGPGTRLTVT.